This TCR beta chain was recovered during a study of human T cells and chemical hapten exposure. About the research overall: Small volume differences among pooled libraries mainly caused per-sample TCR yield variation.

This clonotype was recorded a few times. TCRdb ran MiXCR on the RACE reads and lists one entry per CDR3 protein. The table records over 130,000 distinct CDR3 sequences, roughly 12% of them present only once. J gave up 7 bases and V 1 base, and 10 bases lay outside the gene matches. The CDR3 spans 16 residues. CDR1 is LGHNT and CDR2 is FRNRAP in the germline V gene. Time point described: patch test 2, 6 weeks after DPC sensitization. Regarding treatment: therapeutic diphenylcyclopropenone sensitization with weekly scalp DPC. Donors were 18 to 70-year-old alopecia patients suitable for DPC. The clonotype comes from a woman between 45 and 60 years old with alopecia areata. Some clones in this sample may be carry-over from other donors' samples. The sample was whole blood, taken in connection with sensitization to the hapten diphenylcyclopropenone (DPC). J is TRBJ1-5 and V is TRBV12-5; 7 nucleotides align to TRBD1. This CDR3 reads CASGLGPDREAQPQHF. The CDR3 DNA reads TGTGCTAGTGGTTTGGGACCCGACAGGGAGGCCCAGCCCCAGCATTTT.